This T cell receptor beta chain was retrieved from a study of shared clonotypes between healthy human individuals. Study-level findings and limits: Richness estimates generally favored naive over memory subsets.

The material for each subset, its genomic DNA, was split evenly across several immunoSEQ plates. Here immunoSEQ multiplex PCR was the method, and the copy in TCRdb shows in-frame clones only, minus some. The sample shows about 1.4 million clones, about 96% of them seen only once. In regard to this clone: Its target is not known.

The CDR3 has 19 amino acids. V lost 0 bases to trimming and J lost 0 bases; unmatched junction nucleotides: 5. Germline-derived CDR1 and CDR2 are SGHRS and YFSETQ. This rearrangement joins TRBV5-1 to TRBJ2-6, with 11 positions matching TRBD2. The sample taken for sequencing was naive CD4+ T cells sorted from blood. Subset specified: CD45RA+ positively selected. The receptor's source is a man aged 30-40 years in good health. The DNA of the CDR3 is TGCGCCAGCAGCTTGGGCCCCGGGACTAGCGGCTCTGGGGCCAACGTCCTGACTTTC. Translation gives CASSLGPGTSGSGANVLTF. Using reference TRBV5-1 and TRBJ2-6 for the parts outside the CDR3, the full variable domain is KAGVTQTPRYLIKTRGQQVTLSCSPISGHRSVSWYQQTPGQGLQFLFEYFSETQRNKGNFPGRFSGRQFSNSRSEMNVSTLELGDSALYLCASSLGPGTSGSGANVLTFGAGSRLTVL.